This T cell receptor beta chain was sequenced during a study of tumor-infiltrating lymphocytes in localized non-small cell lung cancer. Study-level background: Each patient gave resected tumor and non-adjacent uninvolved lung tissue. General study results and limits: Technical variation could not be separated from intratumor heterogeneity here. Not all patients were TCR sequenced, owing to tissue quantity. Compared with uninvolved lung, tumors showed higher T cell infiltration by TCRbeta sequencing.

The data were produced by immunoSEQ multiplex PCR, yet TCRdb's version contains in-frame clones alone and is incomplete. The sample has about 16,000 clones; 69% are singletons. The table lists this clone with a few counts. Its antigen is still unknown. The source material was lung tumor tissue. The receptor was isolated from a human donor with non-small cell lung cancer.

The CDR3 sequence: CASSSTGTGYEKLFF. The DNA for the CDR3 is TGTGCCAGCAGCTCAACCGGGACAGGGTATGAAAAACTGTTTTTT. The chain recombines TRBV5-4 with TRBJ1-4; 9 bases are a match to TRBD1. There are 15 residues in the CDR3. Germline-derived CDR1 and CDR2 are SGHNT and YYREEE (reference sequence). Losses at the gene ends were 3 bases for V and 6 bases for J; bases not matched to a gene: 6.